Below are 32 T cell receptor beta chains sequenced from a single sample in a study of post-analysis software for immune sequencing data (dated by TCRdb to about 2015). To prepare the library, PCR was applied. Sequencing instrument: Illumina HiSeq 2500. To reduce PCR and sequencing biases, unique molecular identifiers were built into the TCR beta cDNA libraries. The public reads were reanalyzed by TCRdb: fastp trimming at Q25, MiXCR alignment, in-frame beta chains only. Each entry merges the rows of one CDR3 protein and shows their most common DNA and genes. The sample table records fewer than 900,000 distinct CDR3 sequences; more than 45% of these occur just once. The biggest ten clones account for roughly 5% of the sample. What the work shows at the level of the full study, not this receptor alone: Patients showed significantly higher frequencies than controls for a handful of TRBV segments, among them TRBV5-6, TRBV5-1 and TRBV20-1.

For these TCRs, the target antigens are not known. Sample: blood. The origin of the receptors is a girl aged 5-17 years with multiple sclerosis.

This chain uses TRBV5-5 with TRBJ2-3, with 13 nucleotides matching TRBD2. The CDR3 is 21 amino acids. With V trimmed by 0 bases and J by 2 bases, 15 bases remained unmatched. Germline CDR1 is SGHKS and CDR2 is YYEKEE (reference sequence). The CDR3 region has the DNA TGTGCCAGCAGCTTGGCGCCTCCCGGGACTAGCGGGAATCAAGCCACAGATACGCAGTATTTT. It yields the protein CASSLAPPGTSGNQATDTQYF.

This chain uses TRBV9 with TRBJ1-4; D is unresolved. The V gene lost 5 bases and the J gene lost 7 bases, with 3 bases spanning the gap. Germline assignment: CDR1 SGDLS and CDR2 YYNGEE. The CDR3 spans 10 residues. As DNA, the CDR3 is TGTGCCAGCAGTCTTGAAAAACTGTTTTTT. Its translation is CASSLEKLFF. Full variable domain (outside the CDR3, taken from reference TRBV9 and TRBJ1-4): DSGVTQTPKHLITATGQRVTLRCSPRSGDLSVYWYQQSLDQGLQFLIQYYNGEERAKGNILERFSAQQFPDLHSELNLSSLELGDSALYFCASSLEKLFFGSGTQLSVL.

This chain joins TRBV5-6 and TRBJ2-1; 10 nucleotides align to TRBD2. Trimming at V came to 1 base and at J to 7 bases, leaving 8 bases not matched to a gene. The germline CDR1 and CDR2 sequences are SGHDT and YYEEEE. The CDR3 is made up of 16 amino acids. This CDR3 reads CASSLYGLAVDNEQFF. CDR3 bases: TGTGCCAGCAGCTTGTACGGACTAGCGGTGGATAATGAGCAGTTCTTC.

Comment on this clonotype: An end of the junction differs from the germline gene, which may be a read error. The chain's CDR3 is CSAPHLSGANVRTF. In DNA, the CDR3 is TGCAGTGCTCCGCATCTCTCTGGGGCCAACGTCCGGACTTTC. The chain has TRBV20-1 and TRBJ2-6, with TRBD1 as a possible D gene (5 bases). This CDR3 is built from 14 residues. The germline CDR1 and CDR2 sequences are DFQATT and SNEGSKA (reference sequence).

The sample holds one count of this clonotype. This chain's CDR3 is CASSLAHGTDTQYF. The CDR3 DNA sequence: TGTGCCAGCAGTTTAGCTCACGGGACAGATACGCAGTATTTT. The chain links TRBV12-3 or TRBV12-4 to TRBJ2-3; D remains ambiguous. The CDR3 extends over 14 amino acids. Trimming stripped 0 bases from V and 3 bases from J, with 7 bases between.

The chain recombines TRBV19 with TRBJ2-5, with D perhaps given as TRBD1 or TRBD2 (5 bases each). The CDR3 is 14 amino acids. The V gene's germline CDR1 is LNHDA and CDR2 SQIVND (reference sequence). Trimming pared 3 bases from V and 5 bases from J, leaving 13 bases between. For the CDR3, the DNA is TGTGCCAGTAGTATTTGGGGGAGCGGTGAGACCCAGTACTTC. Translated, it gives CASSIWGSGETQYF.

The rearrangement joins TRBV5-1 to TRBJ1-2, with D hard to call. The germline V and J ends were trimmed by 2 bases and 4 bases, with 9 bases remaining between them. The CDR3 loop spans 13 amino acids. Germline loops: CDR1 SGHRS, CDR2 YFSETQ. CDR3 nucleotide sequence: TGCGCCAGCAGCTTACAACAGTCCTATGGCTACACCTTC. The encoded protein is CASSLQQSYGYTF.

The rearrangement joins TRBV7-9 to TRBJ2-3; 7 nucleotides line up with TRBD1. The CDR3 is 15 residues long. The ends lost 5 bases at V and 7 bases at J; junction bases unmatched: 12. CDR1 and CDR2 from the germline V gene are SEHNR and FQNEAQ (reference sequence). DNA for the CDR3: TGTGCCAGCAGCACCTACCGGGACAGCCTATATACGCAGTATTTT. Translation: CASSTYRDSLYTQYF.

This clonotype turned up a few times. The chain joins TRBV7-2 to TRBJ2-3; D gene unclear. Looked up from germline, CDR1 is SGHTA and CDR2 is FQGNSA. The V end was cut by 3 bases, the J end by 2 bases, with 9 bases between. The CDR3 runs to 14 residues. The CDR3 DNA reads TGTGCCAGCAGCTTCAGACCGCTCACAGATACGCAGTATTTT. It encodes CASSFRPLTDTQYF.

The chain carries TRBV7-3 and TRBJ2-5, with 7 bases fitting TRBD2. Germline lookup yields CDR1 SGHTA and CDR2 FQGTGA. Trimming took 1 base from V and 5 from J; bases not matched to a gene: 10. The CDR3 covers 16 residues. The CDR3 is CASSLSPGGGRETQYF. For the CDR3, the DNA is TGTGCCAGCAGCTTAAGCCCCGGGGGAGGGCGCGAGACCCAGTACTTC.

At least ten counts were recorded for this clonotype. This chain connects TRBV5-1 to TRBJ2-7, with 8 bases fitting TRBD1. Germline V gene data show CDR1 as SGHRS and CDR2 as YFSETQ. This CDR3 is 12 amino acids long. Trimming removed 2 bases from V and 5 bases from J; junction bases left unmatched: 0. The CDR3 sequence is CASSLQGDEQYF. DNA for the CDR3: TGCGCCAGCAGCTTACAGGGGGACGAGCAGTACTTC.

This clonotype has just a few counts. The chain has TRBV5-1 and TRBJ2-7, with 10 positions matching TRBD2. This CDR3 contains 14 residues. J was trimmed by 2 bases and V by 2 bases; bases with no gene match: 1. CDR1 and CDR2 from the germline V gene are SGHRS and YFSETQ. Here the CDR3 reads CASSFGTSAYEQYF. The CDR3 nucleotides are TGCGCCAGCAGCTTCGGGACTAGCGCCTACGAGCAGTACTTC.

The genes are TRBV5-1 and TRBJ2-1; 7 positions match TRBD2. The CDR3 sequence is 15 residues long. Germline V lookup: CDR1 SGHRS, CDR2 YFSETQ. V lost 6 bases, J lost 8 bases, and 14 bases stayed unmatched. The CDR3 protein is CASTIAGAGFDEQFF. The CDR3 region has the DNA TGCGCCAGCACCATCGCGGGAGCTGGTTTCGATGAGCAGTTCTTC.

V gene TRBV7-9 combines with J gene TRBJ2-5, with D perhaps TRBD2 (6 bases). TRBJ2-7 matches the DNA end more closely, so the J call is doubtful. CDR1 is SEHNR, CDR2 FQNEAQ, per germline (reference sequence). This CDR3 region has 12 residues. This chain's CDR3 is CASSTQRAEQYF. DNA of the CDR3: TGTGCCAGCAGCACTCAGCGGGCCGAGCAGTACTTC.

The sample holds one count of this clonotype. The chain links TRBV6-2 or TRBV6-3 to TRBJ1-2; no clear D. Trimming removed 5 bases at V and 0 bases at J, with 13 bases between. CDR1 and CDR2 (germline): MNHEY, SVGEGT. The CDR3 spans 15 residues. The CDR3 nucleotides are TGTGCCAGCAGTAAAGGACTTACCTCTAACTATGGCTACACCTTC. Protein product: CASSKGLTSNYGYTF.

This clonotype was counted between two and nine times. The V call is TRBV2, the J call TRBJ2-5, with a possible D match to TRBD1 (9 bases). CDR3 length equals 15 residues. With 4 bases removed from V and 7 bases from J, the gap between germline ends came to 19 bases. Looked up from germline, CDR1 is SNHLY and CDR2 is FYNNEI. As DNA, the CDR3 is TGTGCCAGCAGTGTCGAACAGGGGGCGGGGGGGACCCAGTACTTC. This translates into CASSVEQGAGGTQYF.

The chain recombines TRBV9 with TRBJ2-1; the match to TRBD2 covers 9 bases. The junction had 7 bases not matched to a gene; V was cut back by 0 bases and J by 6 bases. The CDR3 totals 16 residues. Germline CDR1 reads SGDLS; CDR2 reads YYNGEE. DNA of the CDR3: TGTGCCAGCAGCGTAGCATCTAGCGGGGCTGTCAATGAGCAGTTCTTC. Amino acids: CASSVASSGAVNEQFF.

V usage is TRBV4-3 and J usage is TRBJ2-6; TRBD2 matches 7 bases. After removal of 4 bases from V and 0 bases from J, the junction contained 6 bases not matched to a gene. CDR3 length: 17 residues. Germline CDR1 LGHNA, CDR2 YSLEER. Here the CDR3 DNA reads TGCGCCAGCAGCCGGAGACTAGCTAGCTCTGGGGCCAACGTCCTGACTTTC. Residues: CASSRRLASSGANVLTF.

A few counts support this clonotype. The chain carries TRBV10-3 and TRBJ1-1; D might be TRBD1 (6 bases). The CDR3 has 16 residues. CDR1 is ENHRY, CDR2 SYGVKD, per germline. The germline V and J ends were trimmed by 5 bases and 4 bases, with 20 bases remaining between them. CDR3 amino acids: CAISHTTPTGATEAFF. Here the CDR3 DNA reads TGTGCCATCAGTCACACAACTCCGACAGGTGCCACTGAAGCTTTCTTT.

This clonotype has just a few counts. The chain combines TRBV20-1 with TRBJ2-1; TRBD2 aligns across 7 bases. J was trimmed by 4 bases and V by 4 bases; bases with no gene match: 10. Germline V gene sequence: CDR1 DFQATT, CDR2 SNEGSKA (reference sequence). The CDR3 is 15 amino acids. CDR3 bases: TGCAGTGCTAAAGCGGGACCGACTGATTACAATGAGCAGTTCTTC. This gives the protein CSAKAGPTDYNEQFF.

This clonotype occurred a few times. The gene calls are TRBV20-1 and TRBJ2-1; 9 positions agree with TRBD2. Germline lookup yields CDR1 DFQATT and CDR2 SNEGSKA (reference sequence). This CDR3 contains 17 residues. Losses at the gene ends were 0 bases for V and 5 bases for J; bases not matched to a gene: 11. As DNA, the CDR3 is TGCAGTGCTAGAGATCTGGCTAGCGGGACTCTCCACAATGAGCAGTTCTTC. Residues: CSARDLASGTLHNEQFF.

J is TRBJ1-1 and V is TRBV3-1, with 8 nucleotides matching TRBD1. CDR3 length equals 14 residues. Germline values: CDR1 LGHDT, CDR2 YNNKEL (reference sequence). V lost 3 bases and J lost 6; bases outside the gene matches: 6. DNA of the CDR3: TGTGCCAGCAGCCATTCAGGGGGCAATGCTGAAGCTTTCTTT. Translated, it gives CASSHSGGNAEAFF.

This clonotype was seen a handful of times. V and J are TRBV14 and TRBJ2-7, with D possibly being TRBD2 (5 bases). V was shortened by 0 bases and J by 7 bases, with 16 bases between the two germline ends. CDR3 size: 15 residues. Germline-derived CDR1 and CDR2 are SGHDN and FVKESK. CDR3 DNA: TGTGCCAGCAGCCAAGACGCTCGCGAGCGGCGGGAGCAGTACTTC. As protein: CASSQDARERREQYF. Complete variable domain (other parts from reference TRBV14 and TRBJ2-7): EAGVTQFPSHSVIEKGQTVTLRCDPISGHDNLYWYRRVMGKEIKFLLHFVKESKQDESGMPNNRFLAERTGGTYSTLKVQPAELEDSGVYFCASSQDARERREQYFGPGTRLTVT.

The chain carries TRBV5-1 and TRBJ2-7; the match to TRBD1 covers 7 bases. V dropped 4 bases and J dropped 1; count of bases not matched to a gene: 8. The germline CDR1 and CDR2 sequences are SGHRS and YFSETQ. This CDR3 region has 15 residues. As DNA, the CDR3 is TGCGCCAGCAGCGGAATCCCGGGACAGTCCTACGAGCAGTACTTC. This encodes CASSGIPGQSYEQYF.

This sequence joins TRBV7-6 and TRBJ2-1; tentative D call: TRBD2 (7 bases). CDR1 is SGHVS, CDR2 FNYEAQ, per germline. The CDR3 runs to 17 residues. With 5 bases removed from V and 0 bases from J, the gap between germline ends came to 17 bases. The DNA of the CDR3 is TGTGCCAGCAGCCCCCGGGGGGCTAGCGTCTCCTACAATGAGCAGTTCTTC. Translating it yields CASSPRGASVSYNEQFF.

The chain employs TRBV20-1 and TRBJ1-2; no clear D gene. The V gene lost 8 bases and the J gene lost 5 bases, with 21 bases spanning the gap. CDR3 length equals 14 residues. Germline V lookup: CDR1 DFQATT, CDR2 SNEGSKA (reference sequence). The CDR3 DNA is TGCAGTACTGGGCTGACGGGAACGGATTATGGCTACACCTTC. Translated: CSTGLTGTDYGYTF.

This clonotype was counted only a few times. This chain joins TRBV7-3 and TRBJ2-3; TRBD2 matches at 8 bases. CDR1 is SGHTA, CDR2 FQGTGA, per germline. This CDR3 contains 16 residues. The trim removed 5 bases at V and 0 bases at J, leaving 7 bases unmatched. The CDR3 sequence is CASSRVASGSTDTQYF. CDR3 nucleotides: TGTGCCAGCAGCCGAGTCGCTAGCGGGAGCACAGATACGCAGTATTTT.

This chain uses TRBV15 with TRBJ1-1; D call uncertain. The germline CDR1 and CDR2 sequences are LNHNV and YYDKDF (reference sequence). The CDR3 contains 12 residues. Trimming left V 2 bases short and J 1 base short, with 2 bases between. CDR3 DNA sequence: TGTGCCACCAGCAGACAGAACACTGAAGCTTTCTTT. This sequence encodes CATSRQNTEAFF.

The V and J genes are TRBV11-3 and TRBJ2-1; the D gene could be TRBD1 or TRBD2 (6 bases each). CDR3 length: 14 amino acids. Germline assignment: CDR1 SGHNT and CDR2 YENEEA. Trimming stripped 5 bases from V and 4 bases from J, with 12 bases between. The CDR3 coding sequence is TGTGCCAGCAGCAAGGGGGGACTTTACAATGAGCAGTTCTTC. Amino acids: CASSKGGLYNEQFF.

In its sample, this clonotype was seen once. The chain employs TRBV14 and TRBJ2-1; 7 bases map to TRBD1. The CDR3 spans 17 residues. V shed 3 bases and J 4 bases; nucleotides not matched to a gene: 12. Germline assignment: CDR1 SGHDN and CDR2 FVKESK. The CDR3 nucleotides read TGTGCCAGCAGCCACGCCCGATGGGACAGTCGATACAATGAGCAGTTCTTC. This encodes CASSHARWDSRYNEQFF.

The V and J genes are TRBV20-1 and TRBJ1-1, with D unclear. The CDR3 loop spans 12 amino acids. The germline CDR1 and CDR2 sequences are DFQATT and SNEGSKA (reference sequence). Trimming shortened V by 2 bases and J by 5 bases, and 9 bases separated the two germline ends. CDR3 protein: CSARREATEAFF. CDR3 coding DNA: TGCAGTGCTAGAAGGGAGGCGACTGAAGCTTTCTTT.

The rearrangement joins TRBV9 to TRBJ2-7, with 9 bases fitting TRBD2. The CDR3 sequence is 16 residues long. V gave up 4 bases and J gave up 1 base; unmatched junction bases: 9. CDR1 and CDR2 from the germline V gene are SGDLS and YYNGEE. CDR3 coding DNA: TGTGCCAGCAGCCAGGGATCCAGCGGGAGGTCCTACGAGCAGTACTTC. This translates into CASSQGSSGRSYEQYF.